The 5 T cell receptor beta chains in this list originate from one sample, sequenced in a study of blood T cell repertoires in COVID-19. Sequencing was performed with immunoSEQ multiplex PCR; in TCRdb, only in-frame clones are kept and a portion is missing. The repertoire has 220,000 or so clones, around 85% of them found once; the top ten carry roughly 1.3%. Specimen: PBMCs or T cells enriched from blood (not recorded which). These receptors were obtained from a woman aged 40 to 49 with acute COVID-19.

V gene TRBV5-8 combines with J gene TRBJ2-7; the D gene is possibly TRBD1 (6 bases). V was shortened by 5 bases and J by 0 bases, with 18 bases between the two germline ends. The CDR3 extends over 16 amino acids. Germline V gene sequence: CDR1 SGHTS, CDR2 YDEGEE. The CDR3 nucleotides read TGTGCCAGCAGTCGACGGGGACATACCCTCTCCTACGAGCAGTACTTC. This codes for CASSRRGHTLSYEQYF.

This clone has a handful of counts. The chain recombines TRBV2 with TRBJ2-5; D is perhaps TRBD1 (5 bases). Germline V CDR1 and CDR2: SNHLY, FYNNEI. The length of the CDR3 is 13 residues. V was shortened by 11 bases and J by 4 bases, with 17 bases between the two germline ends. CDR3 sequence: CASRGSPAETQYF. CDR3 DNA sequence: TGTGCCTCAAGGGGCTCGCCGGCAGAGACCCAGTACTTC.

The V call is TRBV6-5, the J call TRBJ1-6; D remains ambiguous. V lost 7 bases to trimming and J lost 0 bases, with 10 bases between them. Germline CDR1 reads MNHEY; CDR2 reads SVGAGI. The CDR3 contains 15 residues. The CDR3 nucleotides are TGTGCCAGCAAGGAACAGAGCTCCTATAATTCACCCCTCCACTTT. This gives the protein CASKEQSSYNSPLHF.

The chain uses TRBV12-3 or TRBV12-4 and TRBJ1-1; D is possibly TRBD1 (5 bases). The length of the CDR3 is 13 residues. V was cut by 6 bases and J by 3 bases, with 11 bases left in between. DNA of the CDR3: TGTGCCAGCAGCGGGGGGTTTGACACTGAAGCTTTCTTT. This sequence encodes CASSGGFDTEAFF.

This chain uses TRBV18 with TRBJ2-1; 12 positions agree with TRBD1. The CDR3 spans 16 residues. J lost 6 bases, V lost 4 bases, and 7 bases had no gene match. Per germline, CDR1 KGHSH and CDR2 LQKENI. CDR3 nucleotide sequence: TGTGCCAGCTCACAACGAGGGACAGGGGGCGTCAATGAGCAGTTCTTC. Encoded protein: CASSQRGTGGVNEQFF.